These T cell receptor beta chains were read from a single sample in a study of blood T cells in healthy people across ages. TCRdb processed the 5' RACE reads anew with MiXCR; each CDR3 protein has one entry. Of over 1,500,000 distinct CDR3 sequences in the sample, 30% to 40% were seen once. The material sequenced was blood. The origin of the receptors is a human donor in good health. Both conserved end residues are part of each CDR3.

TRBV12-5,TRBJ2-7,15,CASGLTEHRHYEQYF
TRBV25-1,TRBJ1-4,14,CASRGTEADEKLFF
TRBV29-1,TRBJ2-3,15,CSIYCLDRGTDTQYF
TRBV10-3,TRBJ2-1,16,CAISESGAGAHNEQFF
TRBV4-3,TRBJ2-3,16,CASSQDLRGGADTQYF
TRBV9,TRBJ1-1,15,CASSGGEVLNTEAFF
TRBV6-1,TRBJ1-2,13,CASSEGTVDGYTF
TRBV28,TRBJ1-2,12,CASSSHNYGYTF
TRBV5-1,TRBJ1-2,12,CASKTGLGGYTF
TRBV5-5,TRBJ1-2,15,CASSLVFSRDDGYTF
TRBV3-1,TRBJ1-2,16,CASSRAAPGQGLGYTF
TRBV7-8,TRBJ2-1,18,CASSLPLVAFQSYNEQFF
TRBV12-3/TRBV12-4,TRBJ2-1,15,CASVLGAGSYNEQFF
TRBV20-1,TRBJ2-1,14,CSASGGGTNNEQFF